This T cell receptor beta chain was profiled in a study of T cells after yellow fever vaccination. Broader study findings: It was a weaker secondary response, yet one that peaked faster, at day 5 versus 15. Booster samples showed a return of most primary-vaccination clones (around 96% CD4, approximately 85% CD8). FACS-sorted repertoires could contain abundant clonotypes contaminating from the bulk population.

As TCR cDNA was made by 5'RACE template switching, a universal primer site and UMIs were added. One entry per CDR3 protein results from TCRdb running MiXCR on the 5' RACE reads. The sample yields 400,000 to 450,000 distinct CDR3 sequences, about 17% seen once. The V gene end was trimmed by 0 bases and the J gene end by 3 bases; junction bases not matched to a gene: 9. CDR1 is LGHNA and CDR2 is YSLEER in the germline V gene. The CDR3 has 17 amino acids. This clonotype has a handful of counts. The antigen is undetermined. Sequenced here: PBMCs, sampled before the yellow fever booster vaccination. This receptor was obtained from a man between 18 and 35 years old who received the YFV17D yellow fever vaccine. The gene calls are TRBV4-3 and TRBJ2-5, with 8 bases identical to TRBD2. CDR3 in DNA: TGCGCCAGCAGCCAAGATTTATCGGGGGGGAAAAAAGAGACCCAGTACTTC. Residues: CASSQDLSGGKKETQYF.